This entry is about one T cell receptor (beta chain). As originally analysed: Amplification of reference gene primers provided the estimated nucleated cell counts. The assay was immunoSEQ multiplex PCR, and TCRdb's table has in-frame clones only and misses some. V, J and clone size are those of that table, while D and trimming were read from the DNA. The sample records over 95,000 clones, 80% to 85% being singletons. This sample stems from a study of blood T cell repertoires in COVID-19. Study-level background: Acute-phase and convalescent COVID-19 samples originated in the United States, Italy and Spain. PBMCs, B-cell-depleted T cells, or T cells provided the cDNA or gDNA that made up the material.

Trimming removed 10 bases from V and 7 bases from J, with 20 bases in between. The germline CDR1 and CDR2 sequences are ENHRY and SYGVKD. CDR3 size: 14 residues. The V gene is TRBV10-3, the J gene TRBJ1-5; D unclear. This TCR derives from a man in his sixties or seventies with active or convalescent COVID-19. Sequencing was performed on peripheral blood. CDR3: CATGVMGKGQPQHF. Here the CDR3 DNA reads TGTGCCACCGGGGTCATGGGAAAAGGGCAGCCCCAGCATTTT.